This note documents a single T cell receptor beta chain sequence. This table comes from immunoSEQ multiplex PCR, and its TCRdb copy is limited to in-frame clones, with some not included. The repertoire holds about 310,000 clones, with about nine tenths as singletons. This sample is part of a study of blood T cell repertoires in COVID-19. This study enrolled people aged about 18 to 100 from approximately 24 US geographic areas. Participant-reported clinical history was the basis for cohort assignment. CDR1 and CDR2 from the germline V gene are MNHEY and SMNVEV (reference sequence). V lost 3 bases to trimming and J lost 5 bases, with 8 bases between them. The CDR3 contains 13 residues.

Sequences were obtained from PBMCs or T cells enriched from blood (not recorded which). The V gene is TRBV27, the J gene TRBJ1-5; D not certain. The origin of this receptor is a woman aged 25 to 39 who had recovered from COVID-19. CDR3 nucleotides: TGTGCCAGCAGTTTGACACTTGATCAGCCCCAGCATTTT. This codes for CASSLTLDQPQHF.